Given below is one T cell receptor (beta chain) in context. Relative to the germline gene, one junction end is altered; a read error may explain this. These data are taken from a study of blood T cell repertoires in COVID-19. Background on the study: Samples taken during acute and convalescent COVID-19 were collected in the United States, Italy and Spain. PBMCs, B-cell-depleted T cells, or T cells provided the cDNA or gDNA that made up the material.

Authors' methods: Reference gene primer amplification in the assay estimated nucleated cell counts. The assay was immunoSEQ multiplex PCR, and TCRdb's table has in-frame clones only and misses some. V, J and clone size reflect that table, while D and trimming were determined from the DNA. This sample carries over 85,000 clones, 87% of them seen once, and the ten largest clones take 20%. This clonotype was obtained from a human donor in a cohort sampled during active COVID-19. The specimen was peripheral blood.

CDR3 in DNA: TGTGCCACCAGTAGAGGAGGGTTCGGTAACTACAATGAGCAGTTCTTC. Amino acid sequence: CATSRGGFGNYNEQFF. The V gene is TRBV15, the J gene TRBJ2-1; TRBD2 might be the D (6 bases). This CDR3 has 16 amino acids. Germline CDR1 LNHNV, CDR2 YYDKDF (reference sequence).